Below are 24 T cell receptor beta chains sequenced from a single sample in a study of vaccination and CD4 T cells after COVID-19 (dated by TCRdb to between 2021 and 2022). What these receptors recognize is not known. This specimen's treatment or condition label, per the study, means: roughly 10-day PBMC culture with coronavirus spike peptide pools or control peptides (ViraFEST assay). The library was obtained by PCR. TCRdb shows the sequencer as Illumina iSeq 100. DNA from cultured CD4+ T cells underwent TCR sequencing with the Oncomine TCR Beta short-read assay at the Johns Hopkins FTIC core. The public reads were reanalyzed by TCRdb: fastp trimming at Q25, MiXCR alignment, in-frame beta chains only. Rows with a matching CDR3 protein are joined into one entry that keeps the most common DNA and genes. The sample table records almost 20,000 distinct CDR3 sequences; under 65% of these occur just once. The ten most abundant clones make up approximately 9% of the sample.

This material consisted of CD4+ T cells from blood, cultured in vitro, taken after SARS-CoV-2 vaccination. The source of these receptors is a human donor who had recovered from COVID-19.

This chain connects TRBV20-1 to TRBJ1-1, with 9 positions matching TRBD1. With V trimmed by 6 bases and J by 0 bases, 5 bases remained unmatched. The CDR3 length is 14 residues. Germline V gene data show CDR1 as DFQATT and CDR2 as SNEGSKA (reference sequence). The CDR3 loop is CSAKTGGMNTEAFF. The CDR3 region has the DNA TGCAGTGCCAAGACAGGGGGAATGAACACTGAAGCTTTCTTT.

The V and J genes are TRBV6-1 and TRBJ1-5; D might be TRBD1 (5 bases). CDR3 length equals 15 residues. V lost 6 bases to trimming and J lost 4 bases, with 16 bases between them. In germline, CDR1 is MNHNS, CDR2 SASEGT. CDR3: CASSRVFGGNQPQHF. The DNA for the CDR3 is TGTGCCAGCAGCCGGGTCTTCGGGGGTAATCAGCCCCAGCATTTT.

The genes are TRBV27 and TRBJ2-2; D uncertain. This CDR3 has 12 residues. CDR1 is MNHEY, CDR2 SMNVEV, per germline (reference sequence). Trimming shortened V by 2 bases and J by 5 bases, and 3 bases separated the two germline ends. The CDR3 sequence: CASSLRTGELFF. CDR3 bases: TGTGCCAGCAGTTTACGAACCGGGGAGCTGTTTTTT.

The chain links TRBV6-1 to TRBJ1-5; D call uncertain. V was trimmed by 6 bases and J by 7 bases, leaving 13 bases between them. CDR1 and CDR2 (germline): MNHNS, SASEGT. The length of the CDR3 is 13 residues. The CDR3 bases are TGTGCCAGCAGATTTGAGGAGTTGCAGCCCCAGCATTTT. It specifies CASRFEELQPQHF.

This chain joins TRBV20-1 and TRBJ2-3; D unresolved. The CDR3 spans 17 residues. V lost 4 bases, J lost 0 bases, and 20 bases lay in between. Germline CDR1 reads DFQATT; CDR2 reads SNEGSKA (reference sequence). The CDR3 DNA reads as TGCAGTGCTACCCTGGGGAACCATCCTTCTAGCACAGATACGCAGTATTTT. Residues: CSATLGNHPSSTDTQYF.

The CDR3, as DNA: TGTGCCAGCAGCTGGAGCGGAGGGGAAAACACTGAAGCTTTCTTT. Its protein is CASSWSGGENTEAFF. The V and J genes are TRBV7-2 and TRBJ1-1; tentative D call: TRBD1 (5 bases). The CDR3 runs 15 residues. From germline, CDR1 is SGHTA and CDR2 FQGNSA. The ends were cut back, 4 bases at V and 2 bases at J, with 14 bases in the middle.

The chain couples TRBV11-2 to TRBJ2-5; maybe TRBD2 (5 bases). The germline CDR1 and CDR2 sequences are SGHAT and FQNNGV. The CDR3 consists of 15 residues. Trimming pared 1 base from V and 1 base from J, leaving 10 bases between. As DNA, the CDR3 is TGTGCCAGCAGCTTAGTAGGCGGGTCCCAAGAGACCCAGTACTTC. Translated, it gives CASSLVGGSQETQYF.

This clonotype turned up a few times. The rearrangement joins TRBV6-1 to TRBJ1-5; D ambiguous. The CDR3 totals 15 residues. Germline CDR1 is MNHNS and CDR2 is SASEGT. V lost 6 bases, J lost 2 bases, and 14 bases lay in between. The CDR3 region has the DNA TGTGCCAGCAGGAGCCGGGCCCCGGGCAATCAGCCCCAGCATTTT. This gives the protein CASRSRAPGNQPQHF.

This sequence joins TRBV6-1 and TRBJ2-7; 8 bases match TRBD1. The junction had 10 bases not matched to a gene; V was cut back by 1 base and J by 5 bases. Germline lookup yields CDR1 MNHNS and CDR2 SASEGT. The CDR3 loop spans 16 amino acids. CDR3 nucleotide sequence: TGTGCCAGCAGTGAAGTTGCAGGGGGCGCTGGCCACGAGCAGTACTTC. Protein sequence: CASSEVAGGAGHEQYF.

V gene TRBV20-1 combines with J gene TRBJ2-3; D uncertain. V was clipped by 3 bases and J by 5 bases, with 6 bases between them. The CDR3 covers 11 residues. Germline CDR1 is DFQATT and CDR2 is SNEGSKA (reference sequence). The CDR3 loop reads CSASLVDTQYF. The CDR3 coding sequence is TGCAGTGCTAGTCTGGTAGATACGCAGTATTTT.

This clonotype was seen once. The chain employs TRBV6-4 and TRBJ2-1, with 8 bases lining up with TRBD2. Germline values: CDR1 MRHNA, CDR2 SNTAGT. The J segment lost 9 bases and the V segment lost 2 bases, leaving 9 bases of the junction unmatched. CDR3 size: 15 residues. CDR3 sequence reads: CASSDEGAGGSEQFF. CDR3 DNA: TGTGCCAGCAGTGACGAAGGGGCGGGGGGTAGTGAGCAGTTCTTC.

The rearrangement links TRBV6-1 to TRBJ2-7; possible D gene TRBD2, 6 bases. There are 13 residues in the CDR3. V lost 4 bases, J lost 4 bases, and 11 bases lay in between. Germline-derived CDR1 and CDR2 are MNHNS and SASEGT. The CDR3, as DNA: TGTGCCAGCAGTGCAGCGGGTCCGTACGAGCAGTACTTC. Translation gives CASSAAGPYEQYF.

This clonotype was found a few times. The chain couples TRBV20-1 to TRBJ2-5, with 11 bases lining up with TRBD2. Trimming took 5 bases from V and 7 from J; bases not matched to a gene: 9. Germline V lookup: CDR1 DFQATT, CDR2 SNEGSKA (reference sequence). This CDR3 is built from 14 residues. The CDR3 is CSAPTSGAVGTQYF. CDR3 coding DNA: TGCAGTGCTCCGACTAGCGGGGCTGTAGGGACCCAGTACTTC.

This clonotype was counted between two and nine times. The gene calls are TRBV20-1 and TRBJ2-7, with 8 bases aligning to TRBD1. V shed 3 bases and J 3 bases; nucleotides not matched to a gene: 7. Per germline, CDR1 DFQATT and CDR2 SNEGSKA (reference sequence). The CDR3 has 14 residues. The chain's CDR3 is CSARSVQGVYEQYF. CDR3 nucleotide sequence: TGCAGTGCTAGGAGTGTACAGGGGGTCTACGAGCAGTACTTC.

The V and J genes are TRBV6-1 and TRBJ1-5; D is unclear. V lost 7 bases and J 1 base, leaving 11 bases between the germline ends. CDR3 length: 14 amino acids. CDR1 and CDR2 from the germline V gene are MNHNS and SASEGT. The CDR3 loop reads CASTAVTSNQPQHF. The CDR3 nucleotides read TGTGCCAGCACGGCTGTGACAAGCAATCAGCCCCAGCATTTT.

The V call is TRBV29-1, the J call TRBJ1-1; D gene uncertain. The CDR3 consists of 13 residues. Germline CDR1 and CDR2: SQVTM and ANQGSEA. The V gene lost 0 bases and the J gene lost 1 base, with 6 bases spanning the gap. The CDR3 DNA reads TGCAGCGTTGAAGAGGGCGGGAACACTGAAGCTTTCTTT. Amino acids: CSVEEGGNTEAFF.

The rearrangement links TRBV20-1 to TRBJ1-4; D is perhaps TRBD1 (6 bases). Germline CDR1 DFQATT, CDR2 SNEGSKA (reference sequence). This CDR3 contains 15 residues. Trimming removed 2 bases from V and 3 bases from J, with 13 bases in between. The CDR3 sequence: CSARSPGGPNEKLFF. The CDR3 coding sequence is TGCAGTGCTAGATCACCGGGGGGGCCTAATGAAAAACTGTTTTTT.

This clonotype came up a few times. This rearrangement joins TRBV6-2 or TRBV6-3 to TRBJ1-1; D not resolved. This CDR3 spans 14 amino acids. Germline V CDR1 and CDR2: MNHEY, SVGEGT. V lost 5 bases and J 0 bases, leaving 10 bases between the germline ends. The CDR3 sequence is CASSEVAMNTEAFF. For the CDR3, the DNA is TGTGCCAGCAGTGAGGTAGCGATGAACACTGAAGCTTTCTTT.

This chain connects TRBV4-3 to TRBJ1-6; tentatively, D is TRBD1 (5 bases). Germline lookup yields CDR1 LGHNA and CDR2 YSLEER. V gave up 1 base and J gave up 10 bases, with 14 bases separating them. This CDR3 is built from 15 residues. DNA of the CDR3: TGCGCCAGCAGCCAAGCCGGGACTAGCAGGTCACCCCTCCACTTT. Protein: CASSQAGTSRSPLHF.

There are a few counts of this clonotype. The chain joins TRBV11-3 to TRBJ2-3; possibly TRBD1 for D (6 bases). The CDR3 contains 15 residues. V shed 4 bases and J shed 2 bases, with 13 bases lying between them. Looked up from germline, CDR1 is SGHNT and CDR2 is YENEEA. CDR3 loop: CASSSRTAYTDTQYF. CDR3 in DNA: TGTGCCAGCAGCTCCCGGACAGCATACACAGATACGCAGTATTTT.

This chain joins TRBV20-1 and TRBJ1-1; D is perhaps TRBD1 (5 bases). Trimming cost V 6 bases and J 5 bases, with 16 bases left between them. The germline CDR1 and CDR2 sequences are DFQATT and SNEGSKA (reference sequence). The CDR3 sequence is 13 residues long. In DNA form, the CDR3 reads TGCAGTGCCGACTCTCTTGCAGGGACTGAAGCTTTCTTT. It translates to CSADSLAGTEAFF.

The table lists this clonotype with a few counts. The chain joins TRBV6-2 or TRBV6-3 to TRBJ1-1; TRBD1 matches at 7 bases. Germline V gene data show CDR1 as MNHEY and CDR2 as SVGEGT. This CDR3 is 16 amino acids long. After removal of 0 bases from V and 1 base from J, the junction contained 5 bases not matched to a gene. The CDR3 DNA sequence: TGTGCCAGCAGTTACTCGGGGGGGACAGAGAACACTGAAGCTTTCTTT. Translated: CASSYSGGTENTEAFF.

The chain couples TRBV20-1 to TRBJ2-5; no clear D. CDR1 is DFQATT, CDR2 SNEGSKA, per germline (reference sequence). CDR3 length equals 14 residues. V lost 0 bases, J lost 7 bases, and 15 bases lay in between. In DNA, the CDR3 is TGCAGTGCTAGAGAATCCGGAATCCAGGTGACCCAGTACTTC. Encoded protein: CSARESGIQVTQYF.

The chain couples TRBV6-1 to TRBJ2-7, with a possible D match to TRBD1 (6 bases). This CDR3 region has 14 residues. The V end lost 5 bases, the J end lost 0 bases, and 11 bases lay between the germline ends. CDR1 and CDR2 (germline): MNHNS, SASEGT. The CDR3 reads CASSRDMSSYEQYF. DNA of the CDR3: TGTGCCAGCAGTCGGGACATGAGCTCCTACGAGCAGTACTTC.